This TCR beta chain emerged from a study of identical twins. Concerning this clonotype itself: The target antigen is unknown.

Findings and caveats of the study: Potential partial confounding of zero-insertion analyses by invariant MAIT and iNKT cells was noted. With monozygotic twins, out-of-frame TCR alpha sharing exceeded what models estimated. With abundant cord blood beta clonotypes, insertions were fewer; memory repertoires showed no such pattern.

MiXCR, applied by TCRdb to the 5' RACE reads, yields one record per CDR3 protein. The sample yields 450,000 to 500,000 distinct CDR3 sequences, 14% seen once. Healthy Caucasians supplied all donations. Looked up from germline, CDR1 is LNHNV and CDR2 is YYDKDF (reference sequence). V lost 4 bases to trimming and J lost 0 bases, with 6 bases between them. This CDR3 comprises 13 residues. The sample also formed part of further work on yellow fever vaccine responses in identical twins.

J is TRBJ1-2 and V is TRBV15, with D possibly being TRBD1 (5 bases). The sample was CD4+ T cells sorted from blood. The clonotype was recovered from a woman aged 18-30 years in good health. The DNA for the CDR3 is TGTGCCACCAGCATAGGGGCTAACTATGGCTACACCTTC. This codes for CATSIGANYGYTF.